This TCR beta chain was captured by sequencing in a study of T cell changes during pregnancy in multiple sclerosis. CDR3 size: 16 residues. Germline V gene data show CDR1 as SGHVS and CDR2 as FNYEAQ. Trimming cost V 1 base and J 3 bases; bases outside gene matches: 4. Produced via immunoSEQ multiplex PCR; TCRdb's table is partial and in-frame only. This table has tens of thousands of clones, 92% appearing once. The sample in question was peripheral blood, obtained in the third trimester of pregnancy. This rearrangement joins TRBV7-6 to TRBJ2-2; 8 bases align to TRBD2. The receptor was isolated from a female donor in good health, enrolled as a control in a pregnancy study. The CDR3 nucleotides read TGTGCCAGCAGCTTAGGGGCCGGGGGGGACACCGGGGAGCTGTTTTTT. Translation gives CASSLGAGGDTGELFF.